The source of this T cell receptor (beta chain) is a study of pediatric ulcerative colitis. Study results and limitations: Total lymphocyte DNA, not sorted subsets, was the template.

The CDR3 covers 14 residues. Germline V lookup: CDR1 SGHRS, CDR2 YFSETQ. Trimming stripped 6 bases from V and 7 bases from J, with 17 bases between. The assay was run at survey level. Each sample received Survey-level depth of up to 500,000 reads. This table comes from immunoSEQ multiplex PCR, and its TCRdb copy is limited to in-frame clones, with some not included. The sample lists roughly 60,000 clones, 75% to 90% seen once, with approximately 1.5% in the top ten. To note about this clone: Its cognate antigen is unknown.

This clonotype was obtained from a boy aged 10-17 years who was a control in a study of pediatric ulcerative colitis. V is TRBV5-1 and J is TRBJ2-4; either TRBD1 or TRBD2 may supply D (5 bases each). Sequenced input: blood. The CDR3 reads CASNHGTLSNIQYF. For the CDR3, the DNA is TGCGCCAGCAACCACGGGACGCTTTCGAACATTCAGTACTTC.